The 10 T cell receptor beta chains listed next were all sequenced from one sample in a study of immune heterogeneity within non-small cell lung tumors. In a multiplex PCR, 32 V and 13 J primers amplified TCR beta CDR3. MiXCR, applied by TCRdb to the multiplex PCR reads, yields one record per CDR3 protein. Of about 10,000 distinct CDR3 sequences in the sample, around a sixth are singletons; the top ten hold approximately 3.5%. The template consisted of bulk tumor genomic DNA, with about 600 ng used per sample. Several biopsies were spaced far apart within each primary tumor and obtained as surgery took place. Enrolled patients presented with newly diagnosed, previously untreated non-small cell lung cancer and underwent curative surgery. What was sequenced was lung tumor tissue. Receptors originate from a man aged 40-55 years with non-small cell lung cancer.

The genes are TRBV20-1 and TRBJ2-7, with 12 nucleotides matching TRBD1. There are 15 residues in the CDR3. The germline V gene encodes CDR1 DFQATT and CDR2 SNEGSKA (reference sequence). Trimming cost V 2 bases and J 7 bases; bases outside gene matches: 9. The CDR3 reads CSARMWDRGPEEQYF. CDR3 DNA: TGCAGTGCTAGAATGTGGGACAGGGGGCCGGAAGAGCAGTACTTC.

This clonotype was counted many times. The chain joins TRBV19 to TRBJ2-2; 10 bases match TRBD1. CDR3 size: 17 residues. In germline, CDR1 is LNHDA, CDR2 SQIVND (reference sequence). Trimming took 3 bases from V and 5 from J; bases not matched to a gene: 9. This CDR3 is CASSILAGQGWTGELFF. Written as DNA, the CDR3 is TGTGCCAGTAGTATTTTGGCGGGACAGGGGTGGACCGGGGAGCTGTTTTTT.

This clonotype was observed a handful of times. This may be a read error, as it is one base from a much larger clone. V and J are TRBV27 and TRBJ1-6; D possibly corresponds to TRBD1 (5 bases). CDR3 size: 13 residues. Germline CDR1 and CDR2: MNHEY and SMNVEV (reference sequence). This chain's CDR3 is CASGLKRQGRLHF. In nucleotides, the CDR3 is TGTGCCAGCGGTTTAAAAAGGCAGGGACGCCTCCACTTT.

This clonotype occurred a few times. A read error is possible here, since a much larger clone lies one base away. This chain joins TRBV20-1 and TRBJ2-5; D is possibly TRBD2 (6 bases). Germline CDR1 DFQATT, CDR2 SNEGSKA (reference sequence). The CDR3 covers 14 residues. This CDR3 reads CSTRGTPGPETQYF. CDR3 nucleotides: TGCAGTACTAGAGGGACTCCCGGTCCAGAGACCCAGTACTTC.

The table lists this clonotype with many counts. V gene TRBV3-1 combines with J gene TRBJ2-5; either TRBD1 or TRBD2 may supply D (5 bases each). The CDR3 totals 13 residues. Trimming removed 4 bases at V and 4 bases at J, with 10 bases between. The germline V gene encodes CDR1 LGHDT and CDR2 YNNKEL (reference sequence). CDR3 nucleotide sequence: TGTGCCAGCAGCCGAAGTGGGGGAGAGACCCAGTACTTC. Its translation is CASSRSGGETQYF.

This clonotype was counted many times. The rearrangement joins TRBV20-1 to TRBJ2-4, with a tentative D call TRBD1 (5 bases). This CDR3 comprises 15 residues. Trimming cost V 3 bases and J 1 base, with 13 bases left between them. Germline assignment: CDR1 DFQATT and CDR2 SNEGSKA (reference sequence). This chain's CDR3 is CSASTRAWAKNIQYF. DNA of the CDR3: TGCAGTGCTAGCACCAGGGCTTGGGCCAAAAACATTCAGTACTTC.

By sample share, this clonotype is medium-sized. The chain couples TRBV29-1 to TRBJ2-7; TRBD1 matches at 9 bases. Trimming removed 4 bases from V and 6 bases from J; junction bases left unmatched: 10. This CDR3 has 14 amino acids. Germline CDR1 is SQVTM and CDR2 is ANQGSEA. The CDR3 bases are TGCAGCGTTGGACCTTCCGGGACAGGGACCGAGCAGTACTTC. Translating gives CSVGPSGTGTEQYF.

This clonotype was observed at least ten times. V usage is TRBV18 and J usage is TRBJ1-5; D is unclear. V was trimmed by 2 bases and J by 5 bases, leaving 7 bases between them. CDR3 length: 13 residues. In germline, CDR1 is KGHSH, CDR2 LQKENI. CDR3 DNA: TGTGCCAGCTCACCAGGGAGGGATCAGCCCCAGCATTTT. The encoded protein is CASSPGRDQPQHF.

This clonotype is medium-sized (0.01 to 0.1%) within its sample. V usage is TRBV28 and J usage is TRBJ1-1; D perhaps matches TRBD1 (5 bases). V lost 6 bases and J lost 0, with 11 bases in between. The CDR3 covers 14 residues. The V gene's germline CDR1 is MDHEN and CDR2 SYDVKM. The CDR3 DNA follows: TGTGCCAGCAGGCCCGGGACGGTGAACACTGAAGCTTTCTTT. This codes for CASRPGTVNTEAFF.

In the case of this clonotype: It may be a read error: a sequence one base away is much more abundant. The CDR3 loop is CARSLRQEKLFF. DNA of the CDR3: TGTGCCAGAAGCTTAAGACAGGAAAAACTGTTTTTT. V usage is TRBV7-9 and J usage is TRBJ1-4, with a possible D match to TRBD1 (5 bases). The CDR3 is made up of 12 amino acids. Germline V CDR1 and CDR2: SEHNR, FQNEAQ (reference sequence).